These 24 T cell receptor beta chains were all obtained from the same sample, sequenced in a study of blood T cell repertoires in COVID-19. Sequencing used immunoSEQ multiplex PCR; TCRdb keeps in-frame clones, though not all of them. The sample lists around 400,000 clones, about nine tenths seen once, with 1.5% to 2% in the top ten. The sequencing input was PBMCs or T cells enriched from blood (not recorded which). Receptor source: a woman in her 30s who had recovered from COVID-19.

CDR3 DNA: TGCGCCAGCAGCTTAACTAGCGGGGGGGCCGTGGAGACCCAGTACTTC. This sequence encodes CASSLTSGGAVETQYF. V is TRBV4-1 and J is TRBJ2-5, with TRBD2 identical over 13 bases. There are 16 residues in the CDR3. Germline-derived CDR1 and CDR2 are MGHRA and YSYEKL. V lost 5 bases and J lost 5; bases outside the gene matches: 8.

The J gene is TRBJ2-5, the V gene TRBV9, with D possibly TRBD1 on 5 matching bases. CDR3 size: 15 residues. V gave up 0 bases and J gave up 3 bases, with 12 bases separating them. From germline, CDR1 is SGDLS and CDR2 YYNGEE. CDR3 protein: CASSVVGRTKETQYF. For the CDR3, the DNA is TGTGCCAGCAGCGTAGTGGGCAGGACAAAAGAGACCCAGTACTTC.

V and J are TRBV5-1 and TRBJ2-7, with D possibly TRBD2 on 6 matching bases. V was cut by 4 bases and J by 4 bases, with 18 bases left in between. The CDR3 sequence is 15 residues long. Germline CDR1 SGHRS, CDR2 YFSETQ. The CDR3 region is CASSLGTQSNYEQYF. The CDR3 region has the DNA TGCGCCAGCAGCCTCGGGACTCAAAGCAATTACGAGCAGTACTTC.

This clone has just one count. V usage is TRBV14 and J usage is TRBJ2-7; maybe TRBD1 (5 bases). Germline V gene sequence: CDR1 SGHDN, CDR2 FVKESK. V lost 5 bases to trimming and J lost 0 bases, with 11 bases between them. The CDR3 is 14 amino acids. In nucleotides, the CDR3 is TGTGCCAGCAGCACCCGACAGAGCTCCTACGAGCAGTACTTC. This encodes CASSTRQSSYEQYF.

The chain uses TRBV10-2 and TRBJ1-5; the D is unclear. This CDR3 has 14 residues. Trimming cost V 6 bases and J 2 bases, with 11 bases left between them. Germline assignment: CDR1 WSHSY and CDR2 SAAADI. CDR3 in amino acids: CASRISGGNQPQHF. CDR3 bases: TGCGCCAGCAGGATCTCCGGGGGCAATCAGCCCCAGCATTTT.

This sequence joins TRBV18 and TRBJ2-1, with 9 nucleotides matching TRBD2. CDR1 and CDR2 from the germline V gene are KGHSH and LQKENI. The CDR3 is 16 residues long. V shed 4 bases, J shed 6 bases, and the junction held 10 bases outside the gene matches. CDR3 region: CASSRGGGRDGNEQFF. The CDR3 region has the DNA TGTGCCAGCTCACGCGGAGGCGGGAGGGATGGCAATGAGCAGTTCTTC. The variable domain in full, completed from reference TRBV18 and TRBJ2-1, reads NAGVMQNPRHLVRRRGQEARLRCSPMKGHSHVYWYRQLPEEGLKFMVYLQKENIIDESGMPKERFSAEFPKEGPSILRIQQVVRGDSAAYFCASSRGGGRDGNEQFFGPGTRLTVL.

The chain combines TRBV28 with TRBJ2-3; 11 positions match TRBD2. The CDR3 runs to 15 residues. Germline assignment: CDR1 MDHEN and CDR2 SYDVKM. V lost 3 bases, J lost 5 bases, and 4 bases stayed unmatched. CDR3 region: CASSFLLAGVDTQYF. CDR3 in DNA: TGTGCCAGCAGTTTCTTACTAGCGGGAGTAGATACGCAGTATTTT.

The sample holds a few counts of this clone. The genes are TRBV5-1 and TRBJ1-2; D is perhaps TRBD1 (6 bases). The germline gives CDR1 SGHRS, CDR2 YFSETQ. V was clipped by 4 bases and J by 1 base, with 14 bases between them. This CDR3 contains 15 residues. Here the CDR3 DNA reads TGCGCCAGCAGCGGTGGACAGACCCTTAACTATGGCTACACCTTC. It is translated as CASSGGQTLNYGYTF.

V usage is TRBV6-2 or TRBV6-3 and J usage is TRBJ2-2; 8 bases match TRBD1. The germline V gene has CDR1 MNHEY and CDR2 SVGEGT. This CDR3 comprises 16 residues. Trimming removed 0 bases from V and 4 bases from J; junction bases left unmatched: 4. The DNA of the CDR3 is TGTGCCAGCAGTTACTCGAGGCAGGGGGCCACCGGGGAGCTGTTTTTT. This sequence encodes CASSYSRQGATGELFF.

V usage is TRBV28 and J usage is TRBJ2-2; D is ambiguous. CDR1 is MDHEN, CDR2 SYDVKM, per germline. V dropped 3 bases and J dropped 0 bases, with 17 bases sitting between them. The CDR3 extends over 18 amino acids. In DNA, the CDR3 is TGTGCCAGCAGTTTCTTGAACTCCATCACCGCGAACACCGGGGAGCTGTTTTTT. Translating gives CASSFLNSITANTGELFF.

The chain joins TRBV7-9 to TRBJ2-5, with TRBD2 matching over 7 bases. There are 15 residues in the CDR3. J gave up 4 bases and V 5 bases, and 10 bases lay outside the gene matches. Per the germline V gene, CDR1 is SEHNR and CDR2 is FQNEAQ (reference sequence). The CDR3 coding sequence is TGTGCCAGCAGCCTGGTCGGCGGGAGAACAGAGACCCAGTACTTC. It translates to CASSLVGGRTETQYF.

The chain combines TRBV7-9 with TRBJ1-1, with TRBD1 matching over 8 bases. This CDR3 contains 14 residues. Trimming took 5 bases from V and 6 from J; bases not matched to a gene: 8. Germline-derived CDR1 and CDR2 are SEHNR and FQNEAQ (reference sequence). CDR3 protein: CASSITDRDPEAFF. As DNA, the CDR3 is TGTGCCAGCAGCATCACGGACAGGGATCCTGAAGCTTTCTTT.

The CDR3 DNA reads as TGTGCCAGCAGTTTCGCGAGGAACAATGGCTACACCTTC. This codes for CASSFARNNGYTF. The J gene is TRBJ1-2, the V gene TRBV12-3 or TRBV12-4; D is unclear. This CDR3 is 13 amino acids long. V gave up 3 bases and J gave up 6 bases, with 11 bases separating them.

In DNA, the CDR3 is TGTGCCAGCAGCTTAAATCGGAACAGGGGAGCGGCCCACGAGCAGTACTTC. It translates to CASSLNRNRGAAHEQYF. The J gene is TRBJ2-7, the V gene TRBV7-8; 7 bases agree with TRBD1. The CDR3 contains 17 residues. V lost 2 bases, J lost 5 bases, and 15 bases stayed unmatched. Germline V gene data show CDR1 as SGHVS and CDR2 as FQNEAQ. The variable domain in full, completed from reference TRBV7-8 and TRBJ2-7, reads GAGVSQSPRYKVAKRGQDVALRCDPISGHVSLFWYQQALGQGPEFLTYFQNEAQLDKSGLPSDRFFAERPEGSVSTLKIQRTQQEDSAVYLCASSLNRNRGAAHEQYFGPGTRLTVT.

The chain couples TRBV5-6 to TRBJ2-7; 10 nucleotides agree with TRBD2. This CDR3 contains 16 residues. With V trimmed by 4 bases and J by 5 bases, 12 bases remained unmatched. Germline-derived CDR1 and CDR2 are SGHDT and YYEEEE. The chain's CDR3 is CASSAESGRALHEQYF. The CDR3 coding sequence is TGTGCCAGCAGCGCCGAGAGCGGGAGGGCCCTCCACGAGCAGTACTTC.

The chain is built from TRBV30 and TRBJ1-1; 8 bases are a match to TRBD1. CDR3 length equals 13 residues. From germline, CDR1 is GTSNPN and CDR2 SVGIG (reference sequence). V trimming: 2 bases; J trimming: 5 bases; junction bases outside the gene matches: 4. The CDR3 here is CAWSYHRGTEAFF. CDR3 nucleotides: TGTGCCTGGAGTTATCACAGGGGGACTGAAGCTTTCTTT.

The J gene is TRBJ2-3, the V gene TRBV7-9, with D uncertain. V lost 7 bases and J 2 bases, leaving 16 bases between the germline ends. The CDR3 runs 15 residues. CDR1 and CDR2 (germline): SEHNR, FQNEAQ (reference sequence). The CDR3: CASTFLNRDTDTQYF. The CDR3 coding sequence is TGTGCCAGCACCTTCCTAAACCGAGACACAGATACGCAGTATTTT.

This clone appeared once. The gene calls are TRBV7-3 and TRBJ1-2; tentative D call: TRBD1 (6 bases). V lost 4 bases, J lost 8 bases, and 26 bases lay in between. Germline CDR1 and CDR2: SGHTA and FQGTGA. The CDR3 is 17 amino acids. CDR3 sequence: CASSSRNLGQVGRGYTF. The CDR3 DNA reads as TGTGCCAGCAGCTCCCGAAATTTGGGACAAGTTGGGCGAGGCTACACCTTC.

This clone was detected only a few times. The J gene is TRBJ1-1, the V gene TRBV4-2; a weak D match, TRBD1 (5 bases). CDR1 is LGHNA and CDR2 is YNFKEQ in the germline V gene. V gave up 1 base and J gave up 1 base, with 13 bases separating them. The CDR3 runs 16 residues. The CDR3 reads CASSQGSARENTEAFF. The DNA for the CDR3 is TGTGCCAGCAGCCAAGGGTCCGCCAGGGAGAACACTGAAGCTTTCTTT.

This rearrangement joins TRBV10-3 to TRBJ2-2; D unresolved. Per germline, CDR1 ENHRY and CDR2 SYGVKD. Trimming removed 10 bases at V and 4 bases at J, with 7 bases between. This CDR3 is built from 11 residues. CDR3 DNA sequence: TGTGCCACCTTATCCACCGGGGAGCTGTTTTTT. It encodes CATLSTGELFF.

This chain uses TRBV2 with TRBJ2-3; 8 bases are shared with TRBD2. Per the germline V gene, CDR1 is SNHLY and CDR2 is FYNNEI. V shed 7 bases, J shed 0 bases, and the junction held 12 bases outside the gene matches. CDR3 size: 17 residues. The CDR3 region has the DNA TGTGCCAGCATCCCTGCGGGGGGCTTAACTAGCACAGATACGCAGTATTTT. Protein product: CASIPAGGLTSTDTQYF.

The chain's CDR3 is CASSYPGQGARGYEQYF. The CDR3 nucleotides read TGTGCCAGCAGTTACCCGGGACAGGGGGCGCGAGGGTACGAGCAGTACTTC. The chain uses TRBV28 and TRBJ2-7, with 12 bases fitting TRBD1. The CDR3 is 17 amino acids. With 4 bases clipped from V and 4 bases from J, the junction kept 11 bases outside the gene matches. CDR1 is MDHEN and CDR2 is SYDVKM in the germline V gene.

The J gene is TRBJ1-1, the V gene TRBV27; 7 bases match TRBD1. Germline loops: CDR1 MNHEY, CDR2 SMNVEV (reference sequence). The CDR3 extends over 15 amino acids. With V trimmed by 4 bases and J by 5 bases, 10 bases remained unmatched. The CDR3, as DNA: TGTGCCAGCAGTTCAGAGGGGGCAGGGGAAACTGAAGCTTTCTTT. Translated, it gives CASSSEGAGETEAFF.

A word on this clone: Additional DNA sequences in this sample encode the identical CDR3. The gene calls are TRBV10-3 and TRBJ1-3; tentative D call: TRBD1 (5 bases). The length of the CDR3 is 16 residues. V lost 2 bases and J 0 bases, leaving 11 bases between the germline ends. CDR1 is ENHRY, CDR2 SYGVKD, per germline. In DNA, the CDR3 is TGTGCCATCAGTGAGCCCGACAGAGACTCTGGAAACACCATATATTTT. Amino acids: CAISEPDRDSGNTIYF.